Below are 28 T cell receptor beta chains sequenced from a single sample in a study of T cell changes during pregnancy in multiple sclerosis. Libraries were prepared by immunoSEQ multiplex PCR; TCRdb keeps only in-frame clonotypes and omits some of them. This repertoire shows fewer than 45,000 clones, about 89% found once; its top ten account for about 0.43%. Source: CD4+ T cells from peripheral blood mononuclear cells, taken in the third trimester of pregnancy. These receptors were taken from a female donor in good health, enrolled as a control in a pregnancy study.

J is TRBJ1-5 and V is TRBV18; 10 bases agree with TRBD1. Germline V lookup: CDR1 KGHSH, CDR2 LQKENI. This CDR3 region has 16 residues. The V gene end was trimmed by 0 bases and the J gene end by 6 bases; junction bases not matched to a gene: 5. For the CDR3, the DNA is TGTGCCAGCTCACCACCGGGACAGGGGCTGGGTCAGCCCCAGCATTTT. Residues: CASSPPGQGLGQPQHF.

The CDR3 reads CAWSRGLAGGREQYF. The CDR3 DNA reads as TGTGCCTGGAGCCGGGGGCTAGCGGGGGGGAGAGAGCAGTACTTC. The chain couples TRBV30 to TRBJ2-7; 12 nucleotides match TRBD2. The CDR3 runs to 15 residues. Trimming at V came to 3 bases and at J to 7 bases, leaving 10 bases not matched to a gene. Germline V lookup: CDR1 GTSNPN, CDR2 SVGIG (reference sequence).

The chain links TRBV5-4 to TRBJ2-7; 8 bases are shared with TRBD2. This CDR3 has 15 amino acids. Trimming at V came to 0 bases and at J to 2 bases, leaving 4 bases not matched to a gene. Germline V gene lookup returns CDR1 SGHNT and CDR2 YYREEE (reference sequence). The DNA of the CDR3 is TGTGCCAGCAGCTTGGTGTTAGCGGGGACCTACGAGCAGTACTTC. It encodes CASSLVLAGTYEQYF.

The genes are TRBV23-1 and TRBJ2-7; D perhaps matches TRBD1 (5 bases). TRBV23-1 is an ORF for which the function is uncertain. CDR3 size: 16 residues. The ends were cut back, 2 bases at V and 2 bases at J, with 16 bases in the middle. The CDR3 nucleotides are TGCGCCAGCAGTCAACCCTACAGGTACCACCCCTACGAGCAGTACTTC. Translated, it gives CASSQPYRYHPYEQYF.

The chain employs TRBV7-9 and TRBJ1-2; 9 positions match TRBD1. There are 18 residues in the CDR3. Per germline, CDR1 SEHNR and CDR2 FQNEAQ (reference sequence). V shed 5 bases, J shed 5 bases, and the junction held 18 bases outside the gene matches. The CDR3 DNA is TGTGCCAGCAGCCGCATCCGGGACAGGGAAACTGCTGGGTATGGCTACACCTTC. Its protein product is CASSRIRDRETAGYGYTF.

This clone was seen more than once but under ten times. The gene calls are TRBV2 and TRBJ2-7; maybe TRBD1 (6 bases). Trimming removed 6 bases at V and 7 bases at J, with 19 bases between. This CDR3 comprises 14 residues. Germline assignment: CDR1 SNHLY and CDR2 FYNNEI. CDR3: CASSQTGSMREQYF. The CDR3 DNA reads TGTGCCAGCAGCCAGACAGGTTCAATGAGGGAGCAGTACTTC.

The V and J genes are TRBV7-3 and TRBJ2-1, with TRBD1 identical over 8 bases. Germline V gives CDR1 SGHTA, CDR2 FQGTGA. This CDR3 is 15 amino acids long. V was clipped by 3 bases and J by 2 bases; unmatched bases: 3. CDR3 bases: TGTGCCAGCAGCTTCGACAGGGGCCCCTACAATGAGCAGTTCTTC. It encodes CASSFDRGPYNEQFF.

This chain uses TRBV7-3 with TRBJ2-1; no definite D call. The V gene lost 3 bases and the J gene lost 6 bases, with 12 bases spanning the gap. The CDR3 covers 14 residues. Looked up from germline, CDR1 is SGHTA and CDR2 is FQGTGA. CDR3 loop: CASSFLGSPNEQFF. The CDR3 DNA reads TGTGCCAGCAGCTTCCTAGGTTCCCCCAATGAGCAGTTCTTC.

This clone was seen once. CDR3 sequence (DNA): TGTGCCAGCACCTCCGGGACAGGGAGCTACGAGCAGTACTTC. It specifies CASTSGTGSYEQYF. V usage is TRBV28 and J usage is TRBJ2-7, with 9 bases lining up with TRBD1. The CDR3 loop spans 14 amino acids. Per germline, CDR1 MDHEN and CDR2 SYDVKM. The ends lost 7 bases at V and 3 bases at J; junction bases unmatched: 7.

The gene calls are TRBV21-1 and TRBJ2-7; TRBD2 is the table's D call and was not checked against the DNA. TRBV21-1 is marked as a pseudogene. CDR3 length: 9 amino acids. The CDR3 sequence is CASRYEQYF. CDR3 nucleotide sequence: TGTGCCAGCCGGTACGAGCAGTACTTC.

This chain uses TRBV15 with TRBJ1-2; 9 bases are a match to TRBD1. J was trimmed by 8 bases and V by 5 bases; bases with no gene match: 6. This CDR3 region has 13 residues. Germline V gene sequence: CDR1 LNHNV, CDR2 YYDKDF (reference sequence). CDR3 sequence (DNA): TGTGCCACCAGCCAGGACAGGGGCTGGGGCTACACCTTC. Amino acid sequence: CATSQDRGWGYTF.

The chain links TRBV4-3 to TRBJ2-1, with a weak D call TRBD1 (6 bases). The V gene lost 2 bases and the J gene lost 4 bases, with 12 bases spanning the gap. This CDR3 spans 15 amino acids. Germline CDR1 and CDR2: LGHNA and YSLEER. The CDR3 region has the DNA TGCGCCAGCAGCCAATTCGGGACACCATACAATGAGCAGTTCTTC. Protein product: CASSQFGTPYNEQFF.

The rearrangement joins TRBV19 to TRBJ1-4; D is possibly TRBD1 (6 bases). This CDR3 contains 16 residues. Trimming shortened V by 6 bases and J by 0 bases, and 14 bases separated the two germline ends. Germline V CDR1 and CDR2: LNHDA, SQIVND (reference sequence). The CDR3 here is CASSPTGRATNEKLFF. CDR3 in DNA: TGTGCCAGTAGCCCTACAGGGAGGGCAACTAATGAAAAACTGTTTTTT.

This clone came up once. The V and J genes are TRBV4-1 and TRBJ1-3, with TRBD1 as a possible D gene (6 bases). This CDR3 has 15 residues. Germline CDR1 and CDR2: MGHRA and YSYEKL. V shed 0 bases and J shed 7 bases, with 13 bases lying between them. CDR3 protein: CASSQETGEKNTIYF. The CDR3 region has the DNA TGCGCCAGCAGCCAAGAGACAGGAGAGAAGAACACCATATATTTT.

The genes are TRBV4-2 and TRBJ2-4; 11 nucleotides align to TRBD2. CDR1 is LGHNA, CDR2 YNFKEQ, per germline. The V gene end was trimmed by 7 bases and the J gene end by 0 bases; junction bases not matched to a gene: 11. This CDR3 is built from 18 residues. In DNA, the CDR3 is TGTGCCAGCACACCGAGGCTAGCGGGGGGTCTAGCCAAAAACATTCAGTACTTC. Residues: CASTPRLAGGLAKNIQYF.

For the CDR3, the DNA is TGTGCCAGCAGCTTAGAGGTCTCTGGAAACACCATATATTTT. Protein product: CASSLEVSGNTIYF. This chain joins TRBV5-5 and TRBJ1-3, with D uncertain. The CDR3 covers 14 residues. The V end lost 2 bases, the J end lost 0 bases, and 6 bases lay between the germline ends. Looked up from germline, CDR1 is SGHKS and CDR2 is YYEKEE (reference sequence). Full variable domain (remainder filled in from reference TRBV5-5 and TRBJ1-3): DAGVTQSPTHLIKTRGQQVTLRCSPISGHKSVSWYQQVLGQGPQFIFQYYEKEERGRGNFPDRFSARQFPNYSSELNVNALLLGDSALYLCASSLEVSGNTIYFGEGSWLTVV.

V usage is TRBV6-1 and J usage is TRBJ2-7; a weak D match, TRBD1 (5 bases). V dropped 5 bases and J dropped 3 bases, with 14 bases sitting between them. The CDR3 has 14 amino acids. Per germline, CDR1 MNHNS and CDR2 SASEGT. The CDR3 DNA reads as TGTGCCAGCAGTCGACAGTCACAGGACTACGAGCAGTACTTC. It specifies CASSRQSQDYEQYF.

The genes are TRBV19 and TRBJ2-7, with D maybe TRBD2 (7 bases). Germline values: CDR1 LNHDA, CDR2 SQIVND (reference sequence). CDR3 size: 14 residues. Trimming took off 9 bases at V and 6 bases at J, with 21 bases between the two ends. DNA of the CDR3: TGTGCCAGCCAGGCGGGGGCCAAACTTGGCGAGCAGTACTTC. It translates to CASQAGAKLGEQYF.

This clone was counted a single time. The chain is built from TRBV5-4 and TRBJ1-5; maybe TRBD1 (5 bases). The CDR3 contains 13 residues. Germline V CDR1 and CDR2: SGHNT, YYREEE (reference sequence). V lost 0 bases and J lost 9, with 10 bases in between. This CDR3 is CASSLAGTGPQHF. In DNA, the CDR3 is TGTGCCAGCAGCTTGGCGGGGACTGGGCCCCAGCATTTT.

This clone was found once. The rearrangement joins TRBV27 to TRBJ2-2; TRBD2 might be the D (6 bases). V was pared by 2 bases and J by 6 bases, with 10 bases between. Germline V CDR1 and CDR2: MNHEY, SMNVEV (reference sequence). This CDR3 has 14 residues. The CDR3 sequence is CASSLGWGAGELFF. CDR3 sequence (DNA): TGTGCCAGCAGTTTAGGTTGGGGGGCCGGGGAGCTGTTTTTT.

This clone appeared once. The chain is built from TRBV6-6 and TRBJ1-2; D not certain. CDR3 length: 12 residues. Germline CDR1 and CDR2: MNHNY and SVGAGI (reference sequence). Trimming removed 7 bases at V and 4 bases at J, with 10 bases between. CDR3 protein: CASTQDTYGYTF. In DNA, the CDR3 is TGTGCCAGCACCCAAGACACCTATGGCTACACCTTC.

V is TRBV7-2 and J is TRBJ2-5, with TRBD2 as a possible D gene (5 bases). V lost 4 bases, J lost 1 base, and 13 bases lay in between. The V gene's germline CDR1 is SGHTA and CDR2 FQGNSA. This CDR3 is built from 15 residues. This chain's CDR3 is CASSSEGSTQETQYF. The CDR3 coding sequence is TGTGCCAGCAGCTCAGAGGGATCTACCCAAGAGACCCAGTACTTC.

The chain employs TRBV6-6 and TRBJ1-2, with D possibly TRBD1 on 6 matching bases. Trimming left V 2 bases short and J 2 bases short, with 9 bases between. There are 14 residues in the CDR3. The germline CDR1 and CDR2 sequences are MNHNY and SVGAGI (reference sequence). The chain's CDR3 is CASSYNQGNYGYTF. CDR3 coding DNA: TGTGCCAGCAGTTACAACCAGGGGAACTATGGCTACACCTTC.

J is TRBJ2-7 and V is TRBV6-6, with TRBD1 matching 7 bases. Germline assignment: CDR1 MNHNY and CDR2 SVGAGI (reference sequence). V was clipped by 8 bases and J by 2 bases; unmatched bases: 3. This CDR3 comprises 12 residues. The CDR3 spells CASSGQPYEQYF. CDR3 bases: TGTGCCAGCTCGGGACAGCCCTACGAGCAGTACTTC.

The V call is TRBV19, the J call TRBJ2-1; 15 bases fit TRBD2. The CDR3 totals 23 residues. The germline V gene has CDR1 LNHDA and CDR2 SQIVND (reference sequence). V was pared by 5 bases and J by 4 bases, with 24 bases of the junction left unmatched. The CDR3 sequence is CASSSNRDRWTSGRAAPYNEQFF. CDR3 coding DNA: TGTGCCAGTAGTTCAAACCGGGACAGATGGACTAGCGGGAGGGCCGCTCCTTACAATGAGCAGTTCTTC.

The V gene is TRBV5-5, the J gene TRBJ2-7; D gene unclear. CDR3 length equals 15 residues. Looked up from germline, CDR1 is SGHKS and CDR2 is YYEKEE (reference sequence). The ends were cut back, 0 bases at V and 2 bases at J, with 12 bases in the middle. CDR3 loop: CASSLASVGAYEQYF. In DNA, the CDR3 is TGTGCCAGCAGCTTGGCTTCCGTAGGAGCCTACGAGCAGTACTTC.

The chain uses TRBV5-5 and TRBJ1-6; 9 nucleotides match TRBD1. This CDR3 comprises 15 residues. With V trimmed by 2 bases and J by 9 bases, 6 bases remained unmatched. Germline values: CDR1 SGHKS, CDR2 YYEKEE (reference sequence). The CDR3 reads CASSFRDRDGSPLHF. The CDR3 DNA reads as TGTGCCAGCAGCTTCCGGGACAGGGACGGTTCACCCCTCCACTTT.

CDR3 loop: CASSLKGQYEQYF. CDR3 nucleotides: TGTGCCAGCAGCTTAAAGGGACAGTACGAGCAGTACTTC. This chain joins TRBV7-3 and TRBJ2-7; 7 bases map to TRBD1. Germline CDR1 SGHTA, CDR2 FQGTGA. This CDR3 is built from 13 residues. The J segment lost 4 bases and the V segment lost 1 base, leaving 1 base of the junction unmatched.